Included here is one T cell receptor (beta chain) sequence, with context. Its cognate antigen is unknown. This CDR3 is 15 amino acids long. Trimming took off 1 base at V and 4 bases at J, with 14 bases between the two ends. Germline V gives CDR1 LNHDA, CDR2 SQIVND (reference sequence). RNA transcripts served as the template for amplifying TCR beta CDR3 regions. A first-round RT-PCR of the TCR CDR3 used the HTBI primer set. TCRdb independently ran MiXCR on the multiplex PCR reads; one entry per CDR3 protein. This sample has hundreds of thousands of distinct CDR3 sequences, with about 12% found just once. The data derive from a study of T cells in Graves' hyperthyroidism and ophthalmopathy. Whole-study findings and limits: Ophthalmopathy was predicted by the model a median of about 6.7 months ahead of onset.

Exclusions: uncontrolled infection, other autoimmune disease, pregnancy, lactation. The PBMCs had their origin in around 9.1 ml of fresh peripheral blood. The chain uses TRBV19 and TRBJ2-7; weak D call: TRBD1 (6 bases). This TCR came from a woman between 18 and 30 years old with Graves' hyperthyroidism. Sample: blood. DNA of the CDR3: TGTGCCAGTAGTATAGCGAGGGGACAACCTTACGAGCAGTACTTC. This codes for CASSIARGQPYEQYF.